One and the same sample provided the 21 T cell receptor beta chains below, sequenced in a study of T cells after yellow fever vaccination. MiXCR, applied by TCRdb to the 5' RACE reads, yields one record per CDR3 protein. The sample records some 240,000 distinct CDR3 sequences, approximately 3.6% being singletons. The sequenced sample was PBMCs, obtained 15 days after the yellow fever booster vaccination. Every receptor here comes from a young man who received the YFV17D yellow fever vaccine.

In this sample, this clonotype turned up many times. DNA of the CDR3: TGCGCCAGCAGCTTTACAGGGGGCGCGGACACCGGGGAGCTGTTTTTT. Translating it yields CASSFTGGADTGELFF. The chain couples TRBV5-1 to TRBJ2-2; the match to TRBD1 covers 9 bases. The length of the CDR3 is 16 residues. Germline V lookup: CDR1 SGHRS, CDR2 YFSETQ. The junction had 5 bases not matched to a gene; V was cut back by 2 bases and J by 3 bases.

Many counts were recorded for this clonotype. The chain joins TRBV25-1 to TRBJ2-1, with D perhaps given as TRBD1 or TRBD2 (5 bases each). Looked up from germline, CDR1 is MGHDK and CDR2 is SYGVNS. The CDR3 sequence is 14 residues long. The V gene lost 8 bases and the J gene lost 4 bases, with 15 bases spanning the gap. The CDR3 sequence: CASRDPGPYNEQFF. The CDR3 DNA is TGTGCCAGCCGGGATCCGGGACCTTACAATGAGCAGTTCTTC.

This clonotype was counted ten times or more. This CDR3 is CASSQEWGTSGVEETQYF. The CDR3 DNA is TGTGCCAGCAGCCAAGAATGGGGGACTAGCGGGGTTGAAGAGACCCAGTACTTC. The V gene is TRBV4-2, the J gene TRBJ2-5, with 13 bases aligning to TRBD2. The germline gives CDR1 LGHNA, CDR2 YNFKEQ. The CDR3 sequence is 18 residues long. V lost 0 bases and J lost 3; bases outside the gene matches: 7.

This clonotype was seen many times. The chain links TRBV27 to TRBJ1-1; 10 bases agree with TRBD1. Unmatched junction bases numbered 1, after V lost 2 bases and J lost 1 base. CDR1 MNHEY and CDR2 SMNVEV come from the germline V gene (reference sequence). The CDR3 has 15 residues. The CDR3 here is CASSLGTGANTEAFF. In nucleotides, the CDR3 is TGTGCCAGCAGTTTAGGGACAGGGGCGAACACTGAAGCTTTCTTT.

This clonotype was picked up many times. V and J are TRBV5-1 and TRBJ2-7; D ambiguous. Trimming left V 0 bases short and J 1 base short, with 14 bases between. The CDR3 is 16 residues long. CDR1 is SGHRS and CDR2 is YFSETQ in the germline V gene. The CDR3 bases are TGCGCCAGCAGCTTGGGCCCGGTTACAGCTTCCTACGAGCAGTACTTC. It translates to CASSLGPVTASYEQYF.

This clonotype was observed at least ten times. The chain is built from TRBV5-1 and TRBJ1-1, with D uncertain. The CDR3 has 14 amino acids. V lost 1 base to trimming and J lost 3 bases, with 10 bases between them. In germline, CDR1 is SGHRS, CDR2 YFSETQ. This chain's CDR3 is CASSLLDGHTEAFF. The DNA for the CDR3 is TGCGCCAGCAGCTTGTTAGACGGGCACACTGAAGCTTTCTTT.

At least ten counts were recorded for this clonotype. The rearrangement joins TRBV7-2 to TRBJ1-3; perhaps TRBD1 as D (5 bases). Trimming took off 1 base at V and 0 bases at J, with 10 bases between the two ends. The CDR3 extends over 16 amino acids. Looked up from germline, CDR1 is SGHTA and CDR2 is FQGNSA. The CDR3 sequence: CASSLGGTASGNTIYF. DNA of the CDR3: TGTGCCAGCAGCTTAGGCGGGACGGCCTCTGGAAACACCATATATTTT.

As concerns this clonotype: A read error may be the cause here, since a much bigger clone is one base away. The CDR3 carries no conserved terminal phenylalanine or tryptophan, so it likely arises from a read error. The genes are TRBV13 and TRBJ2-5; 9 bases agree with TRBD1. The J segment lost 9 bases and the V segment lost 5 bases, leaving 7 bases of the junction unmatched. The CDR3 consists of 13 residues. CDR1 is PRHDT, CDR2 FYEKMQ, per germline (reference sequence). CDR3 sequence: CASSMGQGKAQYL. The CDR3, as DNA: TGTGCCAGCAGCATGGGACAGGGAAAGGCCCAGTACCTC.

This clonotype showed up many times. The germline gene is not matched at one end of the junction; a read error may be the cause. The chain is built from TRBV30 and TRBJ2-4, with 7 bases matching TRBD2. This CDR3 is 15 amino acids long. Germline CDR1 GTSNPN, CDR2 SVGIG (reference sequence). CDR3 region: CAWSVSGAALGIFHF. CDR3 nucleotide sequence: TGTGCCTGGAGTGTCAGCGGGGCGGCCCTAGGGATTTTTCACTTC. Looking up the rest from reference TRBV30 and TRBJ2-4 gives the full variable domain: SQTIHQWPATLVQPVGSPLSLECTVEGTSNPNLYWYRQAAGRGLQLLFYSVGIGQISSEVPQNLSASRPQDRQFILSSKKLLLSDSGFYLCAWSVSGAALGIFHFGAGTRLSVL.

Ten or more counts support this clonotype. This rearrangement joins TRBV27 to TRBJ1-5; no reliable D call. The V and J ends lost 1 base and 6 bases respectively, with 10 bases between them. CDR1 and CDR2 (germline): MNHEY, SMNVEV (reference sequence). CDR3 length: 14 residues. The CDR3 nucleotides are TGTGCCAGCAGTTTATGGTACAGTCGTCAGCCCCAGCATTTT. It specifies CASSLWYSRQPQHF.

This clonotype was found many times. The chain combines TRBV25-1 with TRBJ2-3, with a possible D match to TRBD1 (5 bases). Trimming took 5 bases from V and 1 from J, leaving 16 bases between them. CDR3 length: 16 amino acids. Looked up from germline, CDR1 is MGHDK and CDR2 is SYGVNS. Here the CDR3 reads CASSTDIGYGTDTQYF. The CDR3 bases are TGTGCCAGCAGTACGGACATTGGGTACGGCACAGATACGCAGTATTTT.

As regards this clonotype: It may be a read error: a sequence one base away is much more abundant. The rearrangement uses TRBV10-3 and TRBJ2-1; maybe TRBD1 (5 bases). Looked up from germline, CDR1 is ENHRY and CDR2 is SYGVKD. Trimming left V 11 bases short and J 6 bases short, with 17 bases between. The CDR3 is 13 residues long. CDR3 region: CALGLGDPNEQFF. The CDR3 region has the DNA TGTGCCCTGGGGCTAGGAGACCCCAATGAGCAGTTCTTC.

This clonotype was observed many times. The rearrangement joins TRBV6-5 to TRBJ2-1; TRBD2 agrees at 7 bases. The CDR3 spans 14 residues. V was pared by 5 bases and J by 5 bases, with 6 bases of the junction left unmatched. Germline loops: CDR1 MNHEY, CDR2 SVGAGI. The CDR3 DNA is TGTGCCAGCAGTAAACCTGGGACTAACAATGAGCAGTTCTTC. Translation gives CASSKPGTNNEQFF.

The chain carries TRBV7-7 and TRBJ2-1; D perhaps matches TRBD2 (5 bases). CDR3 size: 13 residues. The V gene's germline CDR1 is SSHAT and CDR2 FNYEAQ (reference sequence). Trimming left V 3 bases short and J 5 bases short, with 8 bases between. The CDR3 nucleotides are TGTGCCAGCAGCTTCGGGAAGAACAATGAGCAGTTCTTC. Encoded protein: CASSFGKNNEQFF.

This clonotype was seen many times. The V and J genes are TRBV5-1 and TRBJ1-5; TRBD1 agrees at 7 bases. The CDR3 is 14 residues long. The germline CDR1 and CDR2 sequences are SGHRS and YFSETQ. V was pared by 4 bases and J by 7 bases, with 8 bases of the junction left unmatched. The CDR3 region is CASSATGIGQPQHF. The CDR3, as DNA: TGCGCCAGCAGCGCGACAGGGATAGGGCAGCCCCAGCATTTT.

This clonotype has a count of ten or more. The chain uses TRBV7-9 and TRBJ2-1; D tentatively reads TRBD1 or TRBD2 (6 bases each). CDR3 length equals 12 residues. Germline V gene data show CDR1 as SEHNR and CDR2 as FQNEAQ (reference sequence). V lost 8 bases to trimming and J lost 12 bases, with 17 bases between them. As DNA, the CDR3 is TGTGCCAGCCGACCAGGGGAGGATGGGCAGTTCTTC. Protein sequence: CASRPGEDGQFF.

This clonotype came up many times. The gene calls are TRBV5-1 and TRBJ1-1, with TRBD1 matching over 7 bases. V shed 1 base, J shed 1 base, and the junction held 1 base outside the gene matches. CDR1 and CDR2 from the germline V gene are SGHRS and YFSETQ. The CDR3 loop spans 14 amino acids. CDR3 DNA sequence: TGCGCCAGCAGCTTGTACAGGGGGAACACTGAAGCTTTCTTT. Amino acids: CASSLYRGNTEAFF.

This clonotype was counted at least ten times. The rearrangement links TRBV7-3 to TRBJ2-5, with 12 positions matching TRBD1. The CDR3 runs to 15 residues. Germline V lookup: CDR1 SGHTA, CDR2 FQGTGA. J gave up 4 bases and V 5 bases, and 5 bases lay outside the gene matches. CDR3 protein: CASSEGDRGRETQYF. The CDR3 DNA reads as TGTGCCAGCAGCGAAGGGGACAGGGGGCGAGAGACCCAGTACTTC. Full variable domain (rest looked up from reference TRBV7-3 and TRBJ2-5): GAGVSQTPSNKVTEKGKYVELRCDPISGHTALYWYRQSLGQGPEFLIYFQGTGAADDSGLPNDRFFAVRPEGSVSTLKIQRTERGDSAVYLCASSEGDRGRETQYFGPGTRLLVL.

This clonotype was recorded at least ten times. The rearrangement links TRBV6-1 to TRBJ2-1, with D hard to call. This CDR3 region has 13 residues. V was cut by 2 bases and J by 10 bases, with 12 bases left in between. In germline, CDR1 is MNHNS, CDR2 SASEGT. DNA of the CDR3: TGTGCCAGCAGTGAAAACCTGCACAGAGAGCAGTTCTTC. Its protein product is CASSENLHREQFF.

This clonotype was seen many times. The genes are TRBV20-1 and TRBJ2-7; D uncertain. The V end lost 2 bases, the J end lost 1 base, and 6 bases lay between the germline ends. Germline-derived CDR1 and CDR2 are DFQATT and SNEGSKA (reference sequence). This CDR3 has 12 residues. CDR3 residues: CSARKGSYEQYV. The CDR3 DNA reads TGCAGTGCTAGAAAAGGGTCCTACGAGCAGTACGTC.

The table lists this clonotype with many counts. The chain employs TRBV5-1 and TRBJ2-3; D call uncertain. The CDR3 runs to 14 residues. Germline assignment: CDR1 SGHRS and CDR2 YFSETQ. The V end was cut by 4 bases, the J end by 4 bases, with 13 bases between. The CDR3 sequence is CASSLQMSPDTQYF. CDR3 coding DNA: TGCGCCAGCAGCCTACAGATGTCCCCAGATACGCAGTATTTT. Based on the CDR3 plus reference TRBV5-1 and TRBJ2-3, the full variable domain is KAGVTQTPRYLIKTRGQQVTLSCSPISGHRSVSWYQQTPGQGLQFLFEYFSETQRNKGNFPGRFSGRQFSNSRSEMNVSTLELGDSALYLCASSLQMSPDTQYFGPGTRLTVL.